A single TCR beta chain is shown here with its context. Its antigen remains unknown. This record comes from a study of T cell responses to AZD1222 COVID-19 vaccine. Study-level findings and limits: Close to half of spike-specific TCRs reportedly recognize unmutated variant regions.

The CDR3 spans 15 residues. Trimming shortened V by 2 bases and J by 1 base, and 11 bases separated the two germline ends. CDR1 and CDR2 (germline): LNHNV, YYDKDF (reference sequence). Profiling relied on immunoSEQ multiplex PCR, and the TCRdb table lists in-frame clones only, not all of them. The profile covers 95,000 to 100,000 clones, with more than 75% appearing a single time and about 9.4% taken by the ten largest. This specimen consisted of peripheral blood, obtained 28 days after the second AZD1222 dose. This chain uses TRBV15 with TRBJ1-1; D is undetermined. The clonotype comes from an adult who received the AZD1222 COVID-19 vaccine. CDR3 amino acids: CATSRSGKENTEAFF. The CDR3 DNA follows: TGTGCCACCAGCAGATCCGGCAAGGAGAACACTGAAGCTTTCTTT. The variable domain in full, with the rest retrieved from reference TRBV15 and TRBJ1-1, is DAMVIQNPRYQVTQFGKPVTLSCSQTLNHNVMYWYQQKSSQAPKLLFHYYDKDFNNEADTPDNFQSRRPNTSFCFLDIRSPGLGDTAMYLCATSRSGKENTEAFFGQGTRLTVV.